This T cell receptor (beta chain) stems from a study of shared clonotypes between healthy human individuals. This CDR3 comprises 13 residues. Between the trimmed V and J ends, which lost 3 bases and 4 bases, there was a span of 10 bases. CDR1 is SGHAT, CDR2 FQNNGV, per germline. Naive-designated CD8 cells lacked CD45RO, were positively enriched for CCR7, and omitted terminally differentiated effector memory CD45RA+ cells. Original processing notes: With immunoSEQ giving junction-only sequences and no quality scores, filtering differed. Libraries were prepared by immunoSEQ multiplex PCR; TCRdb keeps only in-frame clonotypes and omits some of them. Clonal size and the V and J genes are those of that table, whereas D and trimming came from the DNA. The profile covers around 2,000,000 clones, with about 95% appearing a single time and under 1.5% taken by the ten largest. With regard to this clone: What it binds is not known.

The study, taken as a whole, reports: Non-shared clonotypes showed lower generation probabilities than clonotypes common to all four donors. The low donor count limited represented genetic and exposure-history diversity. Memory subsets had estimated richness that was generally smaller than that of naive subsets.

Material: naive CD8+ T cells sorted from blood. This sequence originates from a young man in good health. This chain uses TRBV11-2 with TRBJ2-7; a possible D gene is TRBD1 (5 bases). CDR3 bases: TGTGCCAGCAGCTTGACAGCCTTATACGAGCAGTACTTC. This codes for CASSLTALYEQYF.